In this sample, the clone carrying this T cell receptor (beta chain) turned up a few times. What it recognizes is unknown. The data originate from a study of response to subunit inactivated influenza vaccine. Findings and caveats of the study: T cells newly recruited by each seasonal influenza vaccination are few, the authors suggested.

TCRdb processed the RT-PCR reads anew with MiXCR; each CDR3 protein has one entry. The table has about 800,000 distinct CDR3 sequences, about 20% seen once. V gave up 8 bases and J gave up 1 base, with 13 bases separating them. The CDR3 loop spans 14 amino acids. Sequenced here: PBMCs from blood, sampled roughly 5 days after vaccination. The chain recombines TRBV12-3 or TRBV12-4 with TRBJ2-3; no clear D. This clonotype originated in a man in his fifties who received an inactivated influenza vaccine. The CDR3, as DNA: TGTGCCAGCTCGCTGACCCCCGGCACAGATACGCAGTATTTT. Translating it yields CASSLTPGTDTQYF.